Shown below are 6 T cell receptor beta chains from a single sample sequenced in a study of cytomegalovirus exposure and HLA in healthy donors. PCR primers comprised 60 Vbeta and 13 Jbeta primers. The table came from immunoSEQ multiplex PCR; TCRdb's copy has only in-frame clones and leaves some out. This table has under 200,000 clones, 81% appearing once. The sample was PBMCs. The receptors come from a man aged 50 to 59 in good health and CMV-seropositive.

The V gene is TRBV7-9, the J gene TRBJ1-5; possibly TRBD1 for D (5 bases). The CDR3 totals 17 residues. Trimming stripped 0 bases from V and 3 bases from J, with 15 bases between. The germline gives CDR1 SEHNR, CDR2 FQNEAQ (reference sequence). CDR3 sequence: CASSLARGKLINQPQHF. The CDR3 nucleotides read TGTGCCAGCAGCTTAGCCCGGGGGAAACTCATCAATCAGCCCCAGCATTTT. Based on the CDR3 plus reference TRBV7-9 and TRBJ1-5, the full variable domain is DTGVSQNPRHKITKRGQNVTFRCDPISEHNRLYWYRQTLGQGPEFLTYFQNEAQLEKSRLLSDRFSAERPKGSFSTLEIQRTEQGDSAMYLCASSLARGKLINQPQHFGDGTRLSIL.

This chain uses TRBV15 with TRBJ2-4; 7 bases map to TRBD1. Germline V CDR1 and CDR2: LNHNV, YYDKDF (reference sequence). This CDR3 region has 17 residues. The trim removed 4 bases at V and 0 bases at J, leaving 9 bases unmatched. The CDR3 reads CATSIDRAPLAKNIQYF. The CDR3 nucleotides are TGTGCCACCAGCATCGACAGGGCCCCTCTAGCCAAAAACATTCAGTACTTC.

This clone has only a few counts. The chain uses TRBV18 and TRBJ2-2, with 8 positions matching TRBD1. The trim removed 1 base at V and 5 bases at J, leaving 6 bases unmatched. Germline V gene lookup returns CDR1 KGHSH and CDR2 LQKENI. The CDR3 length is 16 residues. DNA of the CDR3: TGTGCCAGCTCACCACGGGGGACAGGAGGGACCGGGGAGCTGTTTTTT. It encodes CASSPRGTGGTGELFF.

The CDR3: CASSLIGDWGESGELFF. The CDR3, as DNA: TGTGCCAGTAGTCTCATAGGTGATTGGGGGGAGTCCGGGGAGCTGTTTTTT. The chain couples TRBV19 to TRBJ2-2, with D tentatively TRBD2 (6 bases). Trimming removed 5 bases from V and 6 bases from J, with 22 bases in between. CDR3 length: 17 residues. The germline gives CDR1 LNHDA, CDR2 SQIVND (reference sequence).

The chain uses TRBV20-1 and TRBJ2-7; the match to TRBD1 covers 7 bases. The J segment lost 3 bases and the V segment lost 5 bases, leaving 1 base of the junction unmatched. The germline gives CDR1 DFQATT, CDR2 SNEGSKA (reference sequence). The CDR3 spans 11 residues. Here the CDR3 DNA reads TGCAGTGCTCCAGGGGGCTACGAGCAGTACTTC. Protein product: CSAPGGYEQYF.

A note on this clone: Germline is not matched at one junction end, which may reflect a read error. The CDR3 sequence: CASSNPRDTEAFF. The CDR3 DNA reads as TGCGCCAGCAGTAACCCTCGGGACACAGAAGCTTTCTTT. V usage is TRBV5-1 and J usage is TRBJ1-1; D possibly corresponds to TRBD1 (6 bases). This CDR3 is built from 13 residues. Germline V gives CDR1 SGHRS, CDR2 YFSETQ.